These 26 T cell receptor beta chains originate from one sample sequenced in a study of blood T cell repertoires in COVID-19. The method was immunoSEQ multiplex PCR; TCRdb's version includes in-frame clones alone and lacks a portion of them. The table includes under 250,000 clones, around 83% detected once. The sequenced sample was peripheral blood. All receptors come from a woman aged 45-65 years with acute or convalescent COVID-19.

This chain links TRBV27 with TRBJ2-2; 8 bases match TRBD1. V lost 5 bases and J lost 6; bases outside the gene matches: 11. CDR3 length: 16 residues. Looked up from germline, CDR1 is MNHEY and CDR2 is SMNVEV (reference sequence). The CDR3 loop reads CASSRPTGEVAGELFF. CDR3 bases: TGTGCCAGCAGTCGACCGACAGGGGAAGTTGCCGGGGAGCTGTTTTTT.

The genes are TRBV21-1 and TRBJ1-5. TRBV21-1 is marked as a pseudogene. The CDR3 totals 16 residues. The CDR3 sequence is CASSTLLRCGSGPQHF. The CDR3 nucleotides are TGTGCCAGCAGCACATTACTACGCTGTGGGTCGGGACCCCAGCATTTT.

CDR3 sequence: CASSLANRQGIGYGYTF. The CDR3, as DNA: TGTGCCAGCAGCTTAGCTAACAGACAGGGGATAGGCTATGGCTACACCTTC. V gene TRBV7-8 combines with J gene TRBJ1-2, with TRBD1 identical over 8 bases. This CDR3 has 17 residues. In germline, CDR1 is SGHVS, CDR2 FQNEAQ. V shed 0 bases and J 4 bases; nucleotides not matched to a gene: 10.

The J gene is TRBJ1-2, the V gene TRBV12-2. TRBV12-2 constitutes a pseudogene. This CDR3 spans 12 amino acids. The CDR3 DNA is TGTGCAAGTCGCTTACCGAAAGGGGGGGCTTGCTTC. This encodes CASRLPKGGACF.

This clone was seen just once. This chain uses TRBV6-5 with TRBJ2-7, with a possible D match to TRBD1 (5 bases). CDR3 length equals 13 residues. Germline lookup yields CDR1 MNHEY and CDR2 SVGAGI. V was cut by 6 bases and J by 2 bases, with 11 bases left in between. The CDR3 DNA is TGTGCCAGCAGCCCAGACAGTCCCTACGAGCAGTACTTC. It encodes CASSPDSPYEQYF.

This sequence joins TRBV6-5 and TRBJ2-7, with 7 bases aligning to TRBD1. Trimming took 6 bases from V and 0 from J; bases not matched to a gene: 2. CDR3 size: 13 residues. In germline, CDR1 is MNHEY, CDR2 SVGAGI. The CDR3 DNA follows: TGTGCCAGCAGACAGGGGAGCTCCTACGAGCAGTACTTC. The encoded protein is CASRQGSSYEQYF.

V and J are TRBV20-1 and TRBJ2-3, with TRBD2 matching 12 bases. The CDR3 length is 15 residues. CDR1 and CDR2 (germline): DFQATT, SNEGSKA (reference sequence). The trim removed 3 bases at V and 4 bases at J, leaving 5 bases unmatched. DNA for the CDR3: TGCAGTGCTAGTCGACTAGCGGGGGATCCAGATACGCAGTATTTT. This encodes CSASRLAGDPDTQYF.

This chain links TRBV5-1 with TRBJ2-7; 8 bases are a match to TRBD2. CDR1 is SGHRS and CDR2 is YFSETQ in the germline V gene. The CDR3 consists of 14 residues. V was pared by 7 bases and J by 3 bases, with 9 bases of the junction left unmatched. The CDR3 DNA sequence: TGCGCCAGCCACCCGGGACTAGAATACTACGAGCAGTACTTC. Amino acid sequence: CASHPGLEYYEQYF.

The chain recombines TRBV3-1 (or the pseudogene TRBV3-2) with TRBJ2-1, with 12 bases matching TRBD2. Germline V gives CDR1 LGHDT, CDR2 YNNKEL (reference sequence). This CDR3 has 14 amino acids. Unmatched junction bases numbered 5, after V lost 4 bases and J lost 10 bases. The CDR3 nucleotides read TGTGCCAGCAGCCTTTCGACTAGCGGGGGAGAGCAGTTCTTC. Amino acid sequence: CASSLSTSGGEQFF.

The chain has TRBV7-3 and TRBJ2-2; TRBD2 aligns across 7 bases. CDR3 length: 16 amino acids. With V trimmed by 5 bases and J by 6 bases, 12 bases remained unmatched. In germline, CDR1 is SGHTA, CDR2 FQGTGA. CDR3 loop: CASSPSLAAGPGELFF. Written as DNA, the CDR3 is TGTGCCAGCAGCCCCTCCCTAGCGGCGGGGCCCGGGGAGCTGTTTTTT. Looking up the rest from reference TRBV7-3 and TRBJ2-2 gives the full variable domain: GAGVSQTPSNKVTEKGKYVELRCDPISGHTALYWYRQSLGQGPEFLIYFQGTGAADDSGLPNDRFFAVRPEGSVSTLKIQRTERGDSAVYLCASSPSLAAGPGELFFGEGSRLTVL.

The V gene is TRBV24-1, the J gene TRBJ2-4; D perhaps matches TRBD2 (6 bases). The CDR3 is 15 amino acids. Trimming left V 0 bases short and J 2 bases short, with 7 bases between. The germline V gene has CDR1 KGHDR and CDR2 SFDVKD. The CDR3 coding sequence is TGTGCCACCAGTGATTTGGGGGACTCCAAAAACATTCAGTACTTC. Protein sequence: CATSDLGDSKNIQYF.

V usage is TRBV2 and J usage is TRBJ2-2; D unclear. This CDR3 spans 15 amino acids. Germline CDR1 and CDR2: SNHLY and FYNNEI. The V end lost 6 bases, the J end lost 5 bases, and 16 bases lay between the germline ends. CDR3: CASRSPARRTGELFF. The CDR3 coding sequence is TGTGCCAGCAGATCTCCAGCGAGGAGAACCGGGGAGCTGTTTTTT.

The chain couples TRBV6-5 to TRBJ2-7; D not resolved. Deletions cut 0 bases from V and 3 bases from J, with 6 bases between. The germline gives CDR1 MNHEY, CDR2 SVGAGI. The length of the CDR3 is 13 residues. In nucleotides, the CDR3 is TGTGCCAGCAGTTACTCGGTCTACTACGAGCAGTACTTC. It translates to CASSYSVYYEQYF.

The V and J genes are TRBV6-5 and TRBJ2-7; the D is unclear. Germline values: CDR1 MNHEY, CDR2 SVGAGI. The V gene lost 0 bases and the J gene lost 3 bases, with 15 bases spanning the gap. The CDR3 sequence is 16 residues long. CDR3 sequence (DNA): TGTGCCAGCAGTTACTCGATATCGGGTACGGACTACGAGCAGTACTTC. Protein sequence: CASSYSISGTDYEQYF.

The V and J genes are TRBV11-2 and TRBJ2-7, with 7 bases matching TRBD1. With 4 bases clipped from V and 2 bases from J, the junction kept 8 bases outside the gene matches. Per the germline V gene, CDR1 is SGHAT and CDR2 is FQNNGV. CDR3 length equals 15 residues. DNA for the CDR3: TGTGCCAGCAGCTGGGAGCGACAGGGAACCTACGAGCAGTACTTC. This encodes CASSWERQGTYEQYF.

This clone has a single count. The chain is built from TRBV2 and TRBJ2-7; tentative D call: TRBD2 (5 bases). Germline V gives CDR1 SNHLY, CDR2 FYNNEI. The length of the CDR3 is 15 residues. Deletions cut 7 bases from V and 3 bases from J, with 19 bases between. CDR3: CASIPLAPEIYEQYF. CDR3 coding DNA: TGTGCCAGCATCCCGTTAGCGCCAGAAATCTACGAGCAGTACTTC.

The chain couples TRBV29-1 to TRBJ2-1, with TRBD1 as a possible D gene (6 bases). Germline V lookup: CDR1 SQVTM, CDR2 ANQGSEA. This CDR3 region has 15 residues. Between the trimmed V and J ends, which lost 6 bases and 2 bases, there was a span of 17 bases. CDR3 sequence: CSVSAWGPPYNEQFF. CDR3 nucleotide sequence: TGCAGCGTCTCCGCGTGGGGGCCCCCCTACAATGAGCAGTTCTTC.

V is TRBV28 and J is TRBJ1-2, with D perhaps matching TRBD1 (6 bases). V lost 4 bases, J lost 4 bases, and 19 bases lay in between. CDR3 size: 16 residues. The germline V gene encodes CDR1 MDHEN and CDR2 SYDVKM. DNA for the CDR3: TGTGCCAGCAGTTCAATATCGACAGGTTCGAGCTATGGCTACACCTTC. Translated, it gives CASSSISTGSSYGYTF.

The chain links TRBV6-6 to TRBJ2-2; TRBD2 aligns across 10 bases. Germline V CDR1 and CDR2: MNHNY, SVGAGI (reference sequence). The length of the CDR3 is 14 residues. V shed 10 bases, J shed 7 bases, and the junction held 9 bases outside the gene matches. The CDR3 is CAIKREGHNGELFF. CDR3 DNA sequence: TGTGCCATTAAGCGGGAGGGCCATAACGGGGAGCTGTTTTTT.

The chain is built from TRBV9 and TRBJ1-4; 8 bases line up with TRBD1. Trimming at V came to 5 bases and at J to 7 bases, leaving 7 bases not matched to a gene. Germline CDR1 and CDR2: SGDLS and YYNGEE. The CDR3 is 14 residues long. The CDR3 spells CASSHGQGREKLFF. CDR3 coding DNA: TGTGCCAGCAGTCATGGACAGGGCCGTGAAAAACTGTTTTTT.

The chain recombines TRBV24-1 with TRBJ2-2, with 10 positions matching TRBD1. Germline CDR1 reads KGHDR; CDR2 reads SFDVKD. Trimming cost V 1 base and J 6 bases; bases outside gene matches: 4. CDR3 size: 16 residues. As DNA, the CDR3 is TGTGCCACCAGTGATTTCGGGACAGGGGTTTCCGGGGAGCTGTTTTTT. Translated: CATSDFGTGVSGELFF.

This clone was detected only once. This rearrangement joins TRBV28 to TRBJ2-4; a possible D gene is TRBD1 (5 bases). With 7 bases removed from V and 1 base from J, the gap between germline ends came to 11 bases. Germline V lookup: CDR1 MDHEN, CDR2 SYDVKM. This CDR3 has 14 residues. CDR3 sequence (DNA): TGTGCCAGCACCCAGGGTTTGGCCAAAAACATTCAGTACTTC. Amino acid sequence: CASTQGLAKNIQYF.

The chain couples TRBV27 to TRBJ1-2, with TRBD1 as a possible D gene (6 bases). Trimming took off 6 bases at V and 4 bases at J, with 18 bases between the two ends. This CDR3 is 15 amino acids long. Germline assignment: CDR1 MNHEY and CDR2 SMNVEV (reference sequence). This CDR3 reads CASSIGGGPSYGYTF. DNA of the CDR3: TGTGCCAGCAGCATAGGGGGGGGGCCTTCCTATGGCTACACCTTC.

The chain employs TRBV7-8 and TRBJ2-4; TRBD2 is a possible D gene (6 bases). Trimming stripped 1 base from V and 1 base from J, with 20 bases between. In germline, CDR1 is SGHVS, CDR2 FQNEAQ. The CDR3 is 19 residues long. This CDR3 is CASSLVSSGSPPAKNIQYF. In nucleotides, the CDR3 is TGTGCCAGCAGCTTAGTGAGTAGCGGCTCCCCTCCGGCCAAAAACATTCAGTACTTC.

The chain links TRBV5-4 to TRBJ1-2; TRBD1 matches at 9 bases. The length of the CDR3 is 13 residues. Germline V CDR1 and CDR2: SGHNT, YYREEE (reference sequence). J gave up 6 bases and V 0 bases, and 0 bases lay outside the gene matches. The CDR3 DNA follows: TGTGCCAGCAGCTTGGACAGGGGGCATGGCTACACCTTC. Its protein is CASSLDRGHGYTF. The full variable domain, its missing parts supplied by reference TRBV5-4 and TRBJ1-2, is ETGVTQSPTHLIKTRGQQVTLRCSSQSGHNTVSWYQQALGQGPQFIFQYYREEENGRGNFPPRFSGLQFPNYSSELNVNALELDDSALYLCASSLDRGHGYTFGSGTRLTVV.

The CDR3 nucleotides read TGTGCCAGTAGTAGCGATTGGGCAGATAGAATCCAGTACTTC. This codes for CASSSDWADRIQYF. The chain employs TRBV19 and TRBJ2-5, with D unresolved. The germline CDR1 and CDR2 sequences are LNHDA and SQIVND (reference sequence). V was pared by 4 bases and J by 10 bases, with 19 bases between. The CDR3 totals 14 residues.